The entry below gives a single T cell receptor (beta chain) sequence along with its context. The antigen is not known. This specimen comes from a study of cytomegalovirus exposure and HLA in healthy donors. Broader study findings: Cytomegalovirus association was listed for approximately 150 TCR beta chains. Fewer N-insertions than the approximately 700-donor mean were reportedly shown by an Asian-associated ancestry cluster in a later analysis.

The PCR used 60 Vbeta and 13 Jbeta primers. Data came from immunoSEQ multiplex PCR; TCRdb stores just in-frame clones and leaves some out. The profile covers 100,000 to 120,000 clones, with 76% appearing a single time and around 15% taken by the ten largest. The length of the CDR3 is 16 residues. Per the germline V gene, CDR1 is MDHEN and CDR2 is SYDVKM. Trimming stripped 5 bases from V and 11 bases from J, with 27 bases between. The TCR sequence derives from a young man in good health and CMV-seropositive. The chain links TRBV28 to TRBJ2-5, with TRBD2 as a possible D gene (7 bases). Sequenced sample: PBMCs. CDR3 nucleotide sequence: TGTGCCAGCAGTGCTACGGGGGGCACCGGAGTGGGGGAGCAGTACTTC. As protein: CASSATGGTGVGEQYF.